The 24 T cell receptor beta chains in this list originate from one sample, sequenced in a study of beta chain features in type 1 diabetes (dated by TCRdb to 2017 to 2018). Library method: the immunoSEQ multiplex PCR assay. The entire amount of isolated RNA was reverse transcribed using the High Capacity cDNA Reverse Transcription Kit, so the sequenced TCRB transcripts were expressed ones. What TCRdb holds here is the immuneACCESS table cut down to in-frame rearrangements. Part of the clones is not present; checked against another copy, under half of the missing clones reflect an unresolved V gene, and the others are unexplained. The sample contains 200,000 to 250,000 clones, 9.6% of them found a single time. Jointly, the top ten make up around 0.031% of the sample. The sequencing sample was made of naive CD4+ T cells from blood. What the cell subset or site label conveys for this sample: true naive CD4+ T cells. These receptors all stem from a young woman in good health.

V is TRBV6-5 and J is TRBJ2-4; 7 positions agree with TRBD1. Germline V lookup: CDR1 MNHEY, CDR2 SVGAGI. The CDR3 length is 14 residues. J was trimmed by 9 bases and V by 4 bases; bases with no gene match: 9. The CDR3, as DNA: TGTGCCAGCAGTTTCACAGGGGCGGCGGGCATTCAGTACTTC. Its translation: CASSFTGAAGIQYF.

This chain uses TRBV25-1 with TRBJ1-4, with TRBD1 matching 8 bases. The V segment lost 7 bases and the J segment 8 bases; nucleotides outside the gene matches: 9. Per germline, CDR1 MGHDK and CDR2 SYGVNS. This CDR3 is built from 14 residues. As DNA, the CDR3 is TGTGCCAGCACTCCAGGGGGCCCCGGCGAAAAACTGTTTTTT. It translates to CASTPGGPGEKLFF. The full variable domain, rest sourced from reference TRBV25-1 and TRBJ1-4, is EADIYQTPRYLVIGTGKKITLECSQTMGHDKMYWYQQDPGMELHLIHYSYGVNSTEKGDLSSESTVSRIRTEHFPLTLESARPSHTSQYLCASTPGGPGEKLFFGSGTQLSVL.

The table lists this clone with a few counts. The genes are TRBV2 and TRBJ1-2; weak D call: TRBD1 (5 bases). The ends were cut back, 3 bases at V and 4 bases at J, with 9 bases in the middle. The CDR3 is 13 amino acids. Per the germline V gene, CDR1 is SNHLY and CDR2 is FYNNEI. The CDR3: CASSDAGTYGYTF. CDR3 sequence (DNA): TGTGCCAGCAGTGACGCGGGGACCTATGGCTACACCTTC.

This clone has only a few counts. The CDR3 here is CASSEPGLPSYNEQFF. The CDR3 DNA sequence: TGTGCCAGCAGTGAACCGGGACTACCTTCCTACAATGAGCAGTTCTTC. This chain connects TRBV2 to TRBJ2-1; TRBD2 agrees at 7 bases. The CDR3 is 16 amino acids. Germline-derived CDR1 and CDR2 are SNHLY and FYNNEI. The J segment lost 1 base and the V segment lost 2 bases, leaving 5 bases of the junction unmatched.

V is TRBV6-6 and J is TRBJ2-1; D possibly corresponds to TRBD1 (7 bases). There are 15 residues in the CDR3. The germline V gene encodes CDR1 MNHNY and CDR2 SVGAGI (reference sequence). V lost 6 bases to trimming and J lost 5 bases, with 17 bases between them. Here the CDR3 reads CASSSGTAGHNEQFF. CDR3 DNA: TGTGCCAGCAGCTCAGGGACAGCGGGCCACAATGAGCAGTTCTTC.

The chain links TRBV27 to TRBJ1-1; 7 bases map to TRBD1. The V and J ends lost 3 bases and 4 bases, in that order; junction bases with no gene match: 8. This CDR3 has 15 amino acids. Per germline, CDR1 MNHEY and CDR2 SMNVEV (reference sequence). CDR3 in amino acids: CASSFLDRVSTEAFF. As DNA, the CDR3 is TGTGCCAGCAGTTTCCTCGACAGGGTAAGCACTGAAGCTTTCTTT.

This clone was detected only a few times. V gene TRBV5-6 combines with J gene TRBJ2-1; no reliable D call. Looked up from germline, CDR1 is SGHDT and CDR2 is YYEEEE. This CDR3 is 12 amino acids long. V was pared by 0 bases and J by 9 bases, with 7 bases between. In nucleotides, the CDR3 is TGTGCCAGCAGCTTGGCGATCGGTGAGCAGTTCTTC. Its protein product is CASSLAIGEQFF.

In its sample, this clone was seen a few times. The V call is TRBV18, the J call TRBJ2-2; D possibly corresponds to TRBD2 (5 bases). Germline assignment: CDR1 KGHSH and CDR2 LQKENI. This CDR3 comprises 16 residues. V lost 3 bases to trimming and J lost 3 bases, with 14 bases between them. The CDR3 nucleotides read TGTGCCAGCTCACCTTATCTAACCGGGGACACCGGGGAGCTGTTTTTT. Its translation is CASSPYLTGDTGELFF. Complete variable domain (other parts from reference TRBV18 and TRBJ2-2): NAGVMQNPRHLVRRRGQEARLRCSPMKGHSHVYWYRQLPEEGLKFMVYLQKENIIDESGMPKERFSAEFPKEGPSILRIQQVVRGDSAAYFCASSPYLTGDTGELFFGEGSRLTVL.

This clone was counted only a few times. CDR3 nucleotide sequence: TGTGCCAGCAGCGCCCTCACGGGGAGGGGAGTCCCTGAAGCTTTCTTT. It yields the protein CASSALTGRGVPEAFF. The chain employs TRBV9 and TRBJ1-1; perhaps TRBD1 as D (5 bases). The V gene lost 3 bases and the J gene lost 6 bases, with 21 bases spanning the gap. In germline, CDR1 is SGDLS, CDR2 YYNGEE. The CDR3 is 16 residues long.

The rearrangement joins TRBV5-1 to TRBJ1-1, with D possibly being TRBD1 (6 bases). Germline CDR1 reads SGHRS; CDR2 reads YFSETQ. Trimming removed 5 bases from V and 5 bases from J, with 22 bases in between. The CDR3 has 16 residues. CDR3: CASSLEAQGLRTEAFF. The CDR3 DNA reads as TGCGCCAGCAGTCTTGAAGCACAGGGCCTGAGGACTGAAGCTTTCTTT.

This clone was counted only a few times. The gene calls are TRBV11-1 and TRBJ2-1; 10 bases agree with TRBD1. CDR1 and CDR2 (germline): SGHAT, FQDESV (reference sequence). Trimming at V came to 6 bases and at J to 7 bases, leaving 9 bases not matched to a gene. This CDR3 has 15 amino acids. The CDR3 loop is CASSRRQGAWNEQFF. Here the CDR3 DNA reads TGTGCCAGCAGTCGACGACAGGGGGCGTGGAATGAGCAGTTCTTC.

V gene TRBV10-3 combines with J gene TRBJ2-5; 10 nucleotides align to TRBD1. There are 17 residues in the CDR3. Trimming at V came to 6 bases and at J to 4 bases, leaving 14 bases not matched to a gene. Germline CDR1 ENHRY, CDR2 SYGVKD. Here the CDR3 DNA reads TGTGCCATCAGGGAACCCCCGGGACAGGGGATGCGAGAGACCCAGTACTTC. As protein: CAIREPPGQGMRETQYF.

This clone was seen a handful of times. The chain combines TRBV29-1 with TRBJ1-1, with D maybe TRBD1 (6 bases). The CDR3 runs 15 residues. Germline lookup yields CDR1 SQVTM and CDR2 ANQGSEA. Trimming removed 7 bases from V and 1 base from J, with 19 bases in between. CDR3 protein: CSAMKGPGANTEAFF. CDR3 bases: TGCAGCGCCATGAAGGGGCCAGGGGCGAACACTGAAGCTTTCTTT.

This clone was recorded a few times. The chain couples TRBV4-2 to TRBJ2-3; tentatively, D is TRBD2 (6 bases). Germline lookup yields CDR1 LGHNA and CDR2 YNFKEQ. Trimming removed 4 bases from V and 5 bases from J, with 19 bases in between. CDR3 length: 16 residues. As DNA, the CDR3 is TGTGCCAGCAGCCCTGAGCGGGTACCCCGGGAAGATACGCAGTATTTT. It translates to CASSPERVPREDTQYF.

The chain couples TRBV6-1 to TRBJ2-1, with no clear D. Germline CDR1 reads MNHNS; CDR2 reads SASEGT. The CDR3 has 17 amino acids. The ends were cut back, 0 bases at V and 0 bases at J, with 12 bases in the middle. CDR3: CASSEAPVSSSYNEQFF. In DNA, the CDR3 is TGTGCCAGCAGTGAAGCCCCGGTATCGAGCTCCTACAATGAGCAGTTCTTC.

V usage is TRBV11-2 and J usage is TRBJ2-1; D may be TRBD2 (6 bases). The germline CDR1 and CDR2 sequences are SGHAT and FQNNGV. The V end lost 3 bases, the J end lost 0 bases, and 12 bases lay between the germline ends. This CDR3 spans 16 amino acids. The CDR3 nucleotides are TGTGCCAGCAGCTTGGGGTCGGACTACTCCTACAATGAGCAGTTCTTC. It encodes CASSLGSDYSYNEQFF.

This clone was observed at least ten times. The V call is TRBV29-1, the J call TRBJ2-5; D is undetermined. CDR3 length equals 11 residues. Per germline, CDR1 SQVTM and CDR2 ANQGSEA. Trimming pared 4 bases from V and 1 base from J, leaving 4 bases between. CDR3 sequence reads: CSVGSQETQYF. The CDR3 DNA follows: TGCAGCGTTGGTAGCCAAGAGACCCAGTACTTC.

DNA of the CDR3: TGTGCCAGCAAAGTTAGCTCGAACACCGGGGAGCTGTTTTTT. This codes for CASKVSSNTGELFF. The chain combines TRBV2 with TRBJ2-2, with no clear D. Trimming pared 7 bases from V and 0 bases from J, leaving 9 bases between. Germline-derived CDR1 and CDR2 are SNHLY and FYNNEI. The CDR3 totals 14 residues. Using reference TRBV2 and TRBJ2-2 for the parts outside the CDR3, the full variable domain is EPEVTQTPSHQVTQMGQEVILRCVPISNHLYFYWYRQILGQKVEFLVSFYNNEISEKSEIFDDQFSVERPDGSNFTLKIRSTKLEDSAMYFCASKVSSNTGELFFGEGSRLTVL.

J is TRBJ2-7 and V is TRBV7-8; no reliable D call. Trimming removed 2 bases from V and 3 bases from J, with 17 bases in between. CDR1 SGHVS and CDR2 FQNEAQ come from the germline V gene. The CDR3 has 16 residues. This CDR3 is CASSLPFRRSYYEQYF. CDR3 nucleotides: TGTGCCAGCAGCTTACCCTTCCGTAGATCCTACTACGAGCAGTACTTC. Using reference TRBV7-8 and TRBJ2-7 for the parts outside the CDR3, the full variable domain is GAGVSQSPRYKVAKRGQDVALRCDPISGHVSLFWYQQALGQGPEFLTYFQNEAQLDKSGLPSDRFFAERPEGSVSTLKIQRTQQEDSAVYLCASSLPFRRSYYEQYFGPGTRLTVT.

CDR3 amino acids: CASGLVLAGPQSYNEQFF. CDR3 bases: TGTGCTAGTGGTTTGGTACTCGCAGGGCCACAATCCTACAATGAGCAGTTCTTC. The chain joins TRBV12-5 to TRBJ2-1; tentative D call: TRBD1 (5 bases). Trimming removed 0 bases from V and 1 base from J, with 16 bases in between. The CDR3 sequence is 18 residues long. Germline lookup yields CDR1 LGHNT and CDR2 FRNRAP.

The chain recombines TRBV5-1 with TRBJ1-1, with D uncertain. The CDR3 is 16 residues long. Trimming took 0 bases from V and 0 from J, leaving 12 bases between them. Looked up from germline, CDR1 is SGHRS and CDR2 is YFSETQ. In DNA, the CDR3 is TGCGCCAGCAGCTTGGTAGCGGGAGGATTGAACACTGAAGCTTTCTTT. Protein: CASSLVAGGLNTEAFF.

The gene calls are TRBV4-1 and TRBJ2-5; 14 bases agree with TRBD2. CDR1 MGHRA and CDR2 YSYEKL come from the germline V gene. With 4 bases clipped from V and 5 bases from J, the junction kept 9 bases outside the gene matches. This CDR3 comprises 17 residues. The CDR3 is CASSPGLAGGLGETQYF. For the CDR3, the DNA is TGCGCCAGCAGCCCAGGACTAGCGGGAGGACTAGGGGAGACCCAGTACTTC.

This clone was counted between two and nine times. V gene TRBV29-1 combines with J gene TRBJ2-7; 9 nucleotides line up with TRBD1. Trimming took 7 bases from V and 5 from J; bases not matched to a gene: 12. This CDR3 is 14 amino acids long. Looked up from germline, CDR1 is SQVTM and CDR2 is ANQGSEA. The CDR3 region has the DNA TGCAGCGGCGGGACAGGGCCATCGGCAGACGAGCAGTACTTC. It encodes CSGGTGPSADEQYF.

This clone occurred a few times. V and J are TRBV5-1 and TRBJ1-2; D not certain. This CDR3 spans 14 amino acids. Trimming removed 4 bases at V and 7 bases at J, with 17 bases between. Per germline, CDR1 SGHRS and CDR2 YFSETQ. The CDR3: CASSGSTMAGGYTF. CDR3 nucleotide sequence: TGCGCCAGCAGCGGATCGACAATGGCCGGTGGCTACACCTTC.